Presented here are 7 T cell receptor beta chains from one specimen sequenced in a study of early T cells in non-severe SARS-CoV-2 infection (dated by TCRdb to the early 2020s). Library construction relied on 5' RACE. Sequencer: NextSeq 500. In TCRdb, the public reads were trimmed at Q25 with fastp and aligned with MiXCR, with productive beta chains retained. For every CDR3 protein sequence, its rows merge into one entry that carries the most common genes and DNA. The sample table records tens of thousands of distinct CDR3 sequences; about 3.8% of these occur just once. In total, the top ten clones hold about 6.3% of the sample. The sequenced material came from whole blood. The receptor source for this set is an adult who was a healthcare worker with PCR-confirmed SARS-CoV-2 infection or an uninfected control (not recorded which).

The table lists this clonotype with many counts. The chain couples TRBV12-3 or TRBV12-4 to TRBJ1-6; D is possibly TRBD1 (6 bases). This CDR3 has 14 amino acids. Trimming left V 4 bases short and J 8 bases short, with 12 bases between. The CDR3 region has the DNA TGTGCCAGCAGTTGGGGGCAGGTATATTCACCCCTCCACTTT. Its translation is CASSWGQVYSPLHF.

This clonotype was picked up many times. The J gene is TRBJ2-1, the V gene TRBV7-2, with 8 bases lining up with TRBD2. Germline values: CDR1 SGHTA, CDR2 FQGNSA. CDR3 length equals 15 residues. Trimming took 4 bases from V and 4 from J; bases not matched to a gene: 6. CDR3 sequence: CASSSPAGVYNEQFF. In DNA form, the CDR3 reads TGTGCCAGCAGCTCCCCAGCGGGAGTGTACAATGAGCAGTTCTTC.

This clonotype showed up many times. DNA for the CDR3: TGTGCCAGCAGCGACCGTACAGGGGCGAAGCAGTACTTC. This encodes CASSDRTGAKQYF. The chain employs TRBV3-1 and TRBJ2-7; 7 nucleotides align to TRBD1. The germline gives CDR1 LGHDT, CDR2 YNNKEL (reference sequence). The V gene end was trimmed by 5 bases and the J gene end by 8 bases; junction bases not matched to a gene: 9. The length of the CDR3 is 13 residues.

This clonotype was seen many times. This chain uses TRBV7-7 with TRBJ2-3; D not resolved. Germline V gives CDR1 SSHAT, CDR2 FNYEAQ (reference sequence). The CDR3 totals 15 residues. Trimming removed 1 base at V and 5 bases at J, with 13 bases between. The CDR3 DNA follows: TGTGCCAGCAGCTTAGATGGCAGCTCGAAAGATACGCAGTATTTT. Its translation is CASSLDGSSKDTQYF.

This clonotype was seen many times. This rearrangement joins TRBV10-3 to TRBJ1-3; tentative D call: TRBD1 (5 bases). V dropped 7 bases and J dropped 2 bases, with 9 bases sitting between them. This CDR3 contains 13 residues. Germline V gene sequence: CDR1 ENHRY, CDR2 SYGVKD. CDR3 residues: CAITGGPGNTIYF. The CDR3 DNA sequence: TGTGCCATCACCGGGGGTCCTGGAAACACCATATATTTT.

This clonotype was picked up many times. This sequence joins TRBV2 and TRBJ2-3, with 8 bases identical to TRBD1. CDR1 and CDR2 from the germline V gene are SNHLY and FYNNEI. The CDR3 is 14 amino acids. The V and J ends lost 2 bases and 2 bases, in that order; junction bases with no gene match: 0. The CDR3 loop reads CASSEQGATDTQYF. DNA of the CDR3: TGTGCCAGCAGTGAACAGGGGGCCACAGATACGCAGTATTTT.

This clonotype was detected ten times or more. The genes are TRBV7-9 and TRBJ2-7; maybe TRBD1 (5 bases). The CDR3 runs 14 residues. V shed 4 bases and J shed 2 bases, with 12 bases lying between them. Germline assignment: CDR1 SEHNR and CDR2 FQNEAQ (reference sequence). The CDR3 region has the DNA TGTGCCAGCAGCTACTATCTGACAGCCTACGAGCAGTACTTC. Amino acids: CASSYYLTAYEQYF. The full variable domain, rest sourced from reference TRBV7-9 and TRBJ2-7, is DTGVSQNPRHKITKRGQNVTFRCDPISEHNRLYWYRQTLGQGPEFLTYFQNEAQLEKSRLLSDRFSAERPKGSFSTLEIQRTEQGDSAMYLCASSYYLTAYEQYFGPGTRLTVT.